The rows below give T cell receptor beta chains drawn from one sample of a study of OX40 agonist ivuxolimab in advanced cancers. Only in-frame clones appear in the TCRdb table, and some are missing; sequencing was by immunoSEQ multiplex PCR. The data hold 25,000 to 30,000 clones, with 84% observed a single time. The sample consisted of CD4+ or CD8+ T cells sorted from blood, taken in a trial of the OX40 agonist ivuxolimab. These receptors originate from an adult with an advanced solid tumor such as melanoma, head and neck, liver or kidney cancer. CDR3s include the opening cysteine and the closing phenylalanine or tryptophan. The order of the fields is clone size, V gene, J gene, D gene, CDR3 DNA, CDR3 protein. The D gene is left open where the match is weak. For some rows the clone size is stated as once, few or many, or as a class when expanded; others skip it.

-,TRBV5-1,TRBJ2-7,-,TGCGCCAGCAGCTCACCAGGCGAGAACGAGCAGTACTTC,CASSSPGENEQYF
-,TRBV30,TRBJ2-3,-,TGTGCCTGGAGTCCGGGAGCATCACCTTGGGATACGCAGTATTTT,CAWSPGASPWDTQYF
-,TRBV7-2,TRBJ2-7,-,TGTGCCAGCAGCTTAGGGGACGGGTACGAGCAGTACTTC,CASSLGDGYEQYF
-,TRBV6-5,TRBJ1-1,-,TGTGCCAGCAGTTACTCGAAGACAGCGGACACTGAAGCTTTCTTT,CASSYSKTADTEAFF
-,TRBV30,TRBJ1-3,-,TGTGCCTGGAGTGAACATGAGGGCGAAGCTTATCCTAGCACCATATATTTT,CAWSEHEGEAYPSTIYF
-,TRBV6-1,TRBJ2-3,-,TGTGCCAGCAGTGAGACGACCCGGCCAGATACGCAGTATTTT,CASSETTRPDTQYF
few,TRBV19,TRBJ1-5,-,TGTGCCAGTAGTCCAGGGGCCTTTGGGGCAGCCCAGCATTTT,CASSPGAFGAAQHF
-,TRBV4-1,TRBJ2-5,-,TGCGCCAGCAGCCAGGGGGGACCACCGTACCAAGAGACCCAGTACTTC,CASSQGGPPYQETQYF
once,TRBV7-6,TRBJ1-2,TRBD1,TGTGCCAGCAGCCCGGGACAGGCCTCATATGGCTACACCTTC,CASSPGQASYGYTF
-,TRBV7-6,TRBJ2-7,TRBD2,TGTGCCAGCAGCCTGAGACTAGCGGGAGGTAATGAGCAGTACTTC,CASSLRLAGGNEQYF
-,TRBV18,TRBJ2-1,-,TGTGCCAGCTCACCAATCGGGAGCCCACTGGATGAGCAGTTCTTC,CASSPIGSPLDEQFF
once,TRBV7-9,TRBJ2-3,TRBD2,TGTGCCAGCAGCTCCGGGACTAGCGGGGCGGATACGCAGTATTTT,CASSSGTSGADTQYF
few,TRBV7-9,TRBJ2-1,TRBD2,TGTGCCAGCAGCCCGACTAGCGGGGGCTACAATGAGCAGTTCTTC,CASSPTSGGYNEQFF
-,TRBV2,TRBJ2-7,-,TGTGCCAGCAGTGAAGCCCCGGGACGGTACGAGCAGTACTTC,CASSEAPGRYEQYF
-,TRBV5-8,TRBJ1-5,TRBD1,TGTGCCAGCAGCGTCTACAGGGGTAGCAATCAGCCCCAGCATTTT,CASSVYRGSNQPQHF
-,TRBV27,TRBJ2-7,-,TGTGCCAGCAGTCCGACAGATCAATCCGAGCAGTACTTC,CASSPTDQSEQYF
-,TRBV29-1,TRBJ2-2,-,TGCAGCGTTGTGCGGTACACCGGGGAGCTGTTTTTT,CSVVRYTGELFF
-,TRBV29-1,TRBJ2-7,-,TGCAGCGTGGAGGGGCAGGGGGGCTCCTACGAGCAGTACTTC,CSVEGQGGSYEQYF
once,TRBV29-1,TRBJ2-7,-,TGCAGCGTGGCCCTAGGAGGCCACGAGCAGTACTTC,CSVALGGHEQYF
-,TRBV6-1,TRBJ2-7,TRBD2,TGTGCCAGTGGATGGACTAGCGAGTACGAGCAGTACTTC,CASGWTSEYEQYF
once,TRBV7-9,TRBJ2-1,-,TGTGCCAGCAGCGCCGGGACTCCTAATGAGCAGTTCTTC,CASSAGTPNEQFF
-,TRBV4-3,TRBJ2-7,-,TGCGCCAGCAGCCAAGTGGTCGAGGGGTACGAGCAGTACTTC,CASSQVVEGYEQYF
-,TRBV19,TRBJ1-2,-,TGTGCCAGTAGTATTTGGGGGACGGGCGACTATGGCTACACCTTC,CASSIWGTGDYGYTF
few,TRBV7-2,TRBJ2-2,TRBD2,TGTGCCAGCAGCTTAGTAGCGGGGGCAGCCGGGGAGCTGTTTTTT,CASSLVAGAAGELFF
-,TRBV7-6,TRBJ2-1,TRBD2,TGTGCCAGCAACGATCCCGGGACTAGTAGCCAGTTCTTC,CASNDPGTSSQFF
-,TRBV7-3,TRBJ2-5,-,TGTGCCAGCCCTCGAGGAGCCCCACAGTCAGCCCAGTACTTC,CASPRGAPQSAQYF
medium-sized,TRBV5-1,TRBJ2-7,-,TGCGCCAGCAGCTTGGAACAGGGTTACGAGCAGTACTTC,CASSLEQGYEQYF
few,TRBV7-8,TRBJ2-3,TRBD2,TGTGCCAGCAGCTTAGCAACCCCCCTACTAGCGGGGAGCACAGATACGCAGTATTTT,CASSLATPLLAGSTDTQYF
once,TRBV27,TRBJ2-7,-,TGTGCCAGCAGTCCGACAGGTCCCTACTCCTACGAGCAGTACTTC,CASSPTGPYSYEQYF
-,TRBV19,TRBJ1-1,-,TGTGCCAGTAGTATAGGCCGCGGCAGCGGGGTTAGCACTGAAGCTTTCTTT,CASSIGRGSGVSTEAFF
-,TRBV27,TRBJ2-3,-,TGTGCCAGCACCAACCTGGAGGGCACGCAGTATTTT,CASTNLEGTQYF
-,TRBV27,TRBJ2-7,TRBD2,TGTGCCAGCAGTTTAGCGGGGGTTTACGAGCAGTACTTC,CASSLAGVYEQYF
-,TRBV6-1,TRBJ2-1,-,TGTGCCAGCAGGGGGAGCTCCTACAATGAGCAGTTCTTC,CASRGSSYNEQFF
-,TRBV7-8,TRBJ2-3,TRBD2,TGTGCCAGCAGCTTCCCGACTAGCGGGTCTAGCACAGATACGCAGTATTTT,CASSFPTSGSSTDTQYF
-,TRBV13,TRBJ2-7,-,TGTGCCAGCAGCGACTCCTACGAGCAGTACTTC,CASSDSYEQYF
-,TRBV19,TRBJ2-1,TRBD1,TGTGCCACCATGCAGGGGGCGTGGAATGAGCAGTTCTTC,CATMQGAWNEQFF
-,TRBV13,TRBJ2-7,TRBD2,TGTGCCAGCAGCTCCGGGACTAGCGTCTACGAGCAGTACTTC,CASSSGTSVYEQYF
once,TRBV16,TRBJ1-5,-,TGTGCCAGCAGCCAATCTAACCAGCCCCAGCATTTT,CASSQSNQPQHF